This T cell receptor beta chain was identified in a study of shared clonotypes between healthy human individuals. Whole-study context: Three CD4 naive, three CD4 memory, two CD8 naive and one CD8 memory plate were used per donor. Study-level results: Larger estimated richness was generally seen in naive subsets than in memory subsets. Relative to clonotypes present in all four donors, those not shared had lower generation probabilities.

Selected positively for CCR7 and CD45RO-negative, naive CD8 cells excluded terminally differentiated effector memory CD45RA+ cells. Regarding this clone: Its target is unknown.

Across several immunoSEQ plates, the genomic DNA of each subset was split evenly. This table comes from immunoSEQ multiplex PCR, and its TCRdb copy is limited to in-frame clones, with some not included. The table shows about 2.2 million clones, with more than 85% occurring only once. Trimming removed 3 bases from V and 3 bases from J, with 11 bases in between. Germline loops: CDR1 SEHNR, CDR2 FQNEAQ (reference sequence). The CDR3 runs to 14 residues. Input material: naive CD8+ T cells from PBMCs. The clonotype comes from a man aged 18 to 30 in good health. Some clones in this sample may be carry-over from other donors' samples. V gene TRBV7-9 combines with J gene TRBJ1-2; a weak D match, TRBD1 (6 bases). This chain's CDR3 is CASSFQQGDYGYTF. The CDR3 bases are TGTGCCAGCAGCTTTCAACAGGGTGACTATGGCTACACCTTC.